This TCR beta chain stems from a study of cytomegalovirus exposure and HLA in healthy donors. Germline lookup yields CDR1 SGHNT and CDR2 YYREEE (reference sequence). CDR3 length: 12 amino acids. J was trimmed by 8 bases and V by 6 bases; bases with no gene match: 6. This clone was recorded a few times. Both 60 Vbeta primers and 13 Jbeta primers went into the PCR. Only in-frame clones appear in the TCRdb table, and some are missing; sequencing was by immunoSEQ multiplex PCR. The table has approximately 110,000 clones, 74% seen once. This sequence originates from a man aged 50-59 years in good health and CMV-seropositive. Sequenced input: PBMCs. The V gene is TRBV5-4, the J gene TRBJ1-2; 8 nucleotides agree with TRBD1. DNA for the CDR3: TGTGCCAGCACCCAGGGGGCGCTGGGCTACACCTTC. Translating gives CASTQGALGYTF.